Detailed here is one T cell receptor (beta chain). These data come from a study of shared clonotypes between healthy human individuals. Study context: A couple of women and a few men aged 18 to 49 made up the donors. Three plates each covered CD4 naive and memory; CD8 naive two, CD8 memory one.

Donors included only healthy HIV-negative adults lacking recent acute infections or vaccinations. TCRdb keeps only in-frame clones here, not all; method: immunoSEQ multiplex PCR. Of about 340,000 clones in the sample, 73% are singletons; the top ten hold over 9.5%. Germline loops: CDR1 SGHAT, CDR2 FQNNGV. The CDR3 consists of 12 residues. V gave up 1 base and J gave up 11 bases, with 10 bases separating them. The genes are TRBV11-2 and TRBJ2-3, with D unresolved. Sequencing used memory CD4+ T cells sorted from blood. Subset of the sample: CD45RA-negative fraction. This sequence originates from a man aged 30 to 45 in good health. The CDR3 sequence is CASSLGSYGQYF. Written as DNA, the CDR3 is TGTGCCAGCAGCTTAGGCAGCTATGGGCAGTATTTT.